The T cell receptor beta chain under discussion was sequenced for a study of cytomegalovirus exposure and HLA in healthy donors. Study-wide results and caveats: Apart from CMV serostatus, no immune exposure information was available. In a later analysis, around 18,000 TCR beta sequences were associated with HLA alleles at 0.05 false discovery rate. Previous analysis showed most TCR beta V segments were productive about 90% or about 30% of the time. Reports showed the classifier diagnosing cytomegalovirus status with high specificity and sensitivity.

The PCR contained 60 Vbeta and 13 Jbeta primers. Sequencing used immunoSEQ multiplex PCR; TCRdb keeps in-frame clones, though not all of them. This sample has roughly 180,000 clones; approximately 84% occur once, and the top ten carry about 3.1%. CDR3 length equals 20 residues. Germline CDR1 reads MRHNA; CDR2 reads SNTAGT. With 0 bases clipped from V and 5 bases from J, the junction kept 16 bases outside the gene matches. In the case of this clone: The antigen is undetermined.

This receptor was obtained from a female donor in good health and CMV-seronegative. Specimen: PBMCs. This chain joins TRBV6-4 and TRBJ2-5; 12 nucleotides match TRBD1. The CDR3 spells CASSDSRDRGRPGAGETQYF. The DNA of the CDR3 is TGTGCCAGCAGTGACTCGAGGGACAGGGGGCGTCCGGGGGCGGGGGAGACCCAGTACTTC.